The T cell receptor beta chain described here comes from a study of response to subunit inactivated influenza vaccine. This clonotype has more than one count but fewer than ten. Each CDR3 protein is one row after TCRdb ran MiXCR on the RT-PCR reads. The table includes some 850,000 distinct CDR3 sequences, less than 20% detected once. This CDR3 comprises 14 residues. Trimming left V 1 base short and J 5 bases short, with 9 bases between. The germline V gene encodes CDR1 SGHRS and CDR2 YFSETQ. This sequence joins TRBV5-1 and TRBJ2-2; D unclear. The TCR originated in a man aged 50-60 years who received an inactivated influenza vaccine. Sequences were derived from PBMCs from blood, sampled roughly 5 days after vaccination. In DNA form, the CDR3 reads TGCGCCAGCAGCTTGTCGGAGAAAACCGGGGAGCTGTTTTTT. This gives the protein CASSLSEKTGELFF.